This entry features one TCR beta chain sequence. This clonotype turned up a few times. This clone's antigen is unknown. No qualities accompany the bases; no much larger clone lies one base away. This sample stems from a study of identical twins listed by TCRdb under 2016. In the study overall: TCR alpha and beta repertoires from monozygotic twins, unrelated adults of various ages and cord blood were deep-sequenced to test whether fetal clonotypes persist. To rule out contamination, the twin experiments were replicated at different times with different library preparation protocols.

All donors were healthy Caucasians. Three pairs of female monozygotic twins, all aged about 18 to 30 years, made up the twin cohort. Miltenyi CD45RO+ enrichment and human naive T-cell isolation kits were used to isolate memory (CD45RO+) and naive T cells from PBMC. The V end gives up 5 bases and the J end 5 bases, leaving 5 bases in the junction not matched to a gene. Sequences SGHTA (CDR1) and FQGNSA (CDR2) are obtained from the germline V gene. From cysteine to phenylalanine, the CDR3 is 15 amino acids long. Left in the record is the CDR3 DNA by itself, 45 bases read in frame from the first base. The full study reports these points: Excess twin sharing in beta out-of-frame sequences was weaker because fewer shared sequences lowered the signal-to-noise ratio. Fewer insertions were carried by abundant cord blood beta clonotypes, a similar but weaker trend appeared in young adult naive repertoires, and no such trend appeared in memory repertoires. Conclusions relied on cross-sectional statistical analysis, since the same donors could not be followed over many years. Compared with coincidental sharing between unrelated individuals, an excess of low generation-probability sequences was observed among out-of-frame TCR alpha sequences shared between twins. Invariant T cells such as MAIT and iNKT could partly confound zero-insertion analyses, although diverse VJ usage argued against such confounding for most clonotypes. Out-of-frame TCR alpha sharing in monozygotic twins was systematically underestimated by recombination models, whereas sharing between unrelated individuals was in agreement with the recombination models.

The library was generated by 5' RACE. Instrument used: Illumina HiSeq 2000. A universal primer binding site was introduced by template switching, and a unique molecular identifier was present in the final cDNA, enabling accurate counting of TCR cDNA molecules. Specific primers in the conserved constant-segment region were used to synthesize first-strand cDNA for the TCR alpha and beta chains. To control for contamination, each cDNA library was double barcoded with a SMART-Mk sample barcode plus Illumina barcodes. TruSeq adapter sequences, together with Illumina sample barcodes, were added in two successive PCR steps. The Illumina HiSeq platform was used with custom primers to sequence TCR alpha and beta cDNA libraries. In the authors' own workflow: MiGEC processed the raw reads to extract unique molecular identifiers, while MiXCR was used to determine the CDR3 positions. Recombination models were inferred per individual with the repgenHMM and IGoR tools using an EM algorithm. The tcR package in R was used for shared clonotype analysis, with sharing normalized by the product of cloneset sizes. Out-of-frame nonproductive sequences were analyzed to study raw recombination free of thymic and clonal selection effects. TCRdb applied fastp at Q25 and MiXCR to the public reads, then kept only in-frame beta chains. When rows share a CDR3 protein, they turn into one entry using the most common DNA and genes. TCRdb, not the original authors, processed these V and J calls. The sample table holds fewer than 350,000 distinct CDR3 sequences, of which under 9% were seen once. The ten top clones hold less than 2.5% of the sample.

This sample also belongs to another study, concerning yellow fever vaccine responses in identical twins. The second investigation adds: The T cell response to vaccination in identical twins was reported by the authors to appear partly convergent and partly personalized. The study precisely tracked vaccine-responding T cell clones in identical twins.

The V and J genes are TRBV7-2 and TRBJ2-7; TRBD2 agrees with 14 junctional bases. Sequencing used memory (CD45RO+) T cells sorted from blood. The sample's cell subset or site label, in plain terms: CD45RO+ enriched T cells. The sequence was collected from a woman under 30 in good health. The DNA sequence is given as TGTGCCAGCAGCCGAGGGACTAGCGGGAGCGACGAGCAGTACTTC. It is translated as CASSRGTSGSDEQYF.